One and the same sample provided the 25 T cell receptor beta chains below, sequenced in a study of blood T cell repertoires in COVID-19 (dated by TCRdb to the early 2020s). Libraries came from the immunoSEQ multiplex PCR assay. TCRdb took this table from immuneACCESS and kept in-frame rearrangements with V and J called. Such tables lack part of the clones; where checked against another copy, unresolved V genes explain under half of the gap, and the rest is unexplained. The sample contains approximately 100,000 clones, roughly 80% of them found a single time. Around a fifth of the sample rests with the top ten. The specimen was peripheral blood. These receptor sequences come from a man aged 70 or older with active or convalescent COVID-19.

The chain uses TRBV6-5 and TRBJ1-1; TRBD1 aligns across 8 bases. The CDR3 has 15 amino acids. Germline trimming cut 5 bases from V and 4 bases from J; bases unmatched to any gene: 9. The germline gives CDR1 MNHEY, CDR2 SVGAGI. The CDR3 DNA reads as TGTGCCAGCAGTCCCCAGGGGGCGGAGGGCACTGAAGCTTTCTTT. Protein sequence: CASSPQGAEGTEAFF.

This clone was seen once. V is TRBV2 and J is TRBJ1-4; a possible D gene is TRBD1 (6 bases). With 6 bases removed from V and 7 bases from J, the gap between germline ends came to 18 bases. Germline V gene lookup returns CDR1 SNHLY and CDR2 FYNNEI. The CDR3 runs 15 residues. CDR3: CASRDSTLEGEKLFF. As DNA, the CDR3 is TGTGCCAGCAGGGACAGTACCTTGGAAGGTGAAAAACTGTTTTTT.

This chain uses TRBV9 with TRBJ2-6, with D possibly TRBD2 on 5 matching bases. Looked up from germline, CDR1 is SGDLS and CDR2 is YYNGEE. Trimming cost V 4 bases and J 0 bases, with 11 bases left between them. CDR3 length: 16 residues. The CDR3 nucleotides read TGTGCCAGCAGCACCCGACGGGGCTCTGGGGCCAACGTCCTGACTTTC. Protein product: CASSTRRGSGANVLTF.

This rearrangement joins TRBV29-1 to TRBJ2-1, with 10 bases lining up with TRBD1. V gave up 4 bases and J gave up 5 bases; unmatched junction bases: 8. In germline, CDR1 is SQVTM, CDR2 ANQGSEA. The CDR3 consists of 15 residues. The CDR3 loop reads CSVGTGGKANNEQFF. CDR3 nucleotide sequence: TGCAGCGTTGGGACAGGGGGTAAAGCGAACAATGAGCAGTTCTTC.

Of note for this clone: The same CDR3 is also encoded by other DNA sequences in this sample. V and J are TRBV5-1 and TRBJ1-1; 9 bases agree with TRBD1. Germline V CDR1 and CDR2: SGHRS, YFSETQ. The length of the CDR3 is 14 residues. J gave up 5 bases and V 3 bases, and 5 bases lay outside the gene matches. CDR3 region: CASSSDRGMTEAFF. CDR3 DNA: TGCGCCAGCAGCTCCGACAGGGGGATGACTGAAGCTTTCTTT.

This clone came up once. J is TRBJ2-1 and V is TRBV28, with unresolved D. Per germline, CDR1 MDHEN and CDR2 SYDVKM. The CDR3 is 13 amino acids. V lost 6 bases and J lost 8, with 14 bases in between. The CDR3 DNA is TGTGCCAGCAGCCCACCCTCAGGCCATGAGCAGTTCTTC. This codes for CASSPPSGHEQFF.

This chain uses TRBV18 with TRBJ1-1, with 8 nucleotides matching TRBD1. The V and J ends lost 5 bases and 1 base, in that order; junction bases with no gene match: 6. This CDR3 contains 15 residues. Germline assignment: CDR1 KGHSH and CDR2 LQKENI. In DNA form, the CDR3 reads TGTGCCAGCTCAGCCAGACAGGGGCGGAACACTGAAGCTTTCTTT. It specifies CASSARQGRNTEAFF.

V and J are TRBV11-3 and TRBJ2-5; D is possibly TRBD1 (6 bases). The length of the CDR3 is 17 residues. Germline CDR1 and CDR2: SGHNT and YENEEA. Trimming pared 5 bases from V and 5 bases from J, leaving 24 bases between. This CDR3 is CASSLTYPDRTGETQYF. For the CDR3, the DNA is TGTGCCAGCAGCCTCACCTATCCGGACAGAACCGGTGAGACCCAGTACTTC.

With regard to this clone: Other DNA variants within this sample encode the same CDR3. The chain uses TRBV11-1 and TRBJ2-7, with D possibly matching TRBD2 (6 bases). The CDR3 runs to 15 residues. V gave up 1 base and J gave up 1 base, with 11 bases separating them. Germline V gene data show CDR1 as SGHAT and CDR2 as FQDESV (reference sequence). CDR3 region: CASSLGGLPSYEQYF. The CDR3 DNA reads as TGTGCCAGCAGCTTAGGTGGACTACCTTCCTACGAGCAGTACTTC.

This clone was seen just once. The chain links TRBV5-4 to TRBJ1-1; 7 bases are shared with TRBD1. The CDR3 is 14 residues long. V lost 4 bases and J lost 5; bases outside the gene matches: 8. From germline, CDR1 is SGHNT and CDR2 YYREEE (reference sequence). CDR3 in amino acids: CASSASGGRTEAFF. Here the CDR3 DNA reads TGTGCCAGCAGCGCCTCAGGGGGGAGGACTGAAGCTTTCTTT.

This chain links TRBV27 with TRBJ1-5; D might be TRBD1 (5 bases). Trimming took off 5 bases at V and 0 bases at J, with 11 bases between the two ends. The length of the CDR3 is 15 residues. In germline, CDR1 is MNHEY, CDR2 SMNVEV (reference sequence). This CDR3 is CASSPGRNSNQPQHF. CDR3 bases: TGTGCCAGCAGTCCAGGGCGGAATAGCAATCAGCCCCAGCATTTT.

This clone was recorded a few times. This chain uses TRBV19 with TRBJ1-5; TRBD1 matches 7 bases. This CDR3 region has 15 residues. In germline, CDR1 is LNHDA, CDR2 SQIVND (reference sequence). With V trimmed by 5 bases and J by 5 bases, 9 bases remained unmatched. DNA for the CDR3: TGTGCCAGTAGTCCTGGGACAGCGGGCGATCAGCCCCAGCATTTT. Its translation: CASSPGTAGDQPQHF.

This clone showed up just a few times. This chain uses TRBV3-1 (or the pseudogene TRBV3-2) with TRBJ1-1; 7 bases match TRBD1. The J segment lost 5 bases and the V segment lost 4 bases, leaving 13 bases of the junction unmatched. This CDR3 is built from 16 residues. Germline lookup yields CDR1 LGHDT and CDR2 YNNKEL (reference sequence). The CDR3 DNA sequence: TGTGCCAGCAGCCCGCCACCTCGACAGGGAACGACTGAAGCTTTCTTT. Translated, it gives CASSPPPRQGTTEAFF.

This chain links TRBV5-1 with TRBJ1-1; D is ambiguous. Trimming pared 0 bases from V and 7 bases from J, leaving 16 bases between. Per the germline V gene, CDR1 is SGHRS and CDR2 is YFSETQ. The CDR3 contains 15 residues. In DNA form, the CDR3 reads TGCGCCAGCAGCTTGGATCCGGCTGGGGAGGGTGAAGCTTTCTTT. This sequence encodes CASSLDPAGEGEAFF.

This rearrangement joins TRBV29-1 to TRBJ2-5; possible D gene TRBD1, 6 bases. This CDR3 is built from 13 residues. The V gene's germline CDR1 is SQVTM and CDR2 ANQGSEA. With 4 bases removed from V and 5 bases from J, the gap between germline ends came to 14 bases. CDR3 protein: CSVAPGVGETQYF. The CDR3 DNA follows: TGCAGCGTTGCCCCAGGGGTCGGGGAGACCCAGTACTTC.

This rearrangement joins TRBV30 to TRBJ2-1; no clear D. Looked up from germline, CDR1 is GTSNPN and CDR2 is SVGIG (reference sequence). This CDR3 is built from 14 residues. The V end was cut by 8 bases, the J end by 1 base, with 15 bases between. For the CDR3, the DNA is TGTGCCCTTGGGCAGGCCGATTCCTACAATGAGCAGTTCTTC. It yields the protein CALGQADSYNEQFF.

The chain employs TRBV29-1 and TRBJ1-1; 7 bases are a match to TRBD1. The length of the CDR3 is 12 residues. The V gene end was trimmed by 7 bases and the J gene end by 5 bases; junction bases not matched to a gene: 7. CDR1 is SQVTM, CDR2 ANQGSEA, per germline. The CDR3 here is CSARDSGTEAFF. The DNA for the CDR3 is TGCAGCGCTCGGGACAGTGGGACTGAAGCTTTCTTT. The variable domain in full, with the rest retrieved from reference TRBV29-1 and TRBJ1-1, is SAVISQKPSRDICQRGTSLTIQCQVDSQVTMMFWYRQQPGQSLTLIATANQGSEATYESGFVIDKFPISRPNLTFSTLTVSNMSPEDSSIYLCSARDSGTEAFFGQGTRLTVV.

The DNA for the CDR3 is TGTGCCAGCAGGCAACAGGGGGCGGGTGAAAAACTGTTTTTT. Encoded protein: CASRQQGAGEKLFF. The chain combines TRBV27 with TRBJ1-4; TRBD1 matches at 9 bases. Germline CDR1 and CDR2: MNHEY and SMNVEV (reference sequence). The trim removed 6 bases at V and 7 bases at J, leaving 6 bases unmatched. This CDR3 has 14 residues.

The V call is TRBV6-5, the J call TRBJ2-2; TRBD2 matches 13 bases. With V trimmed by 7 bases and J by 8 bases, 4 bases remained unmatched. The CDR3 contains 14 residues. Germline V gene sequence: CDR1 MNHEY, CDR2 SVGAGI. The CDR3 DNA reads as TGTGCCAGCACACTAGCGGGAGGGGAGGGGGAGCTGTTTTTT. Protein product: CASTLAGGEGELFF.

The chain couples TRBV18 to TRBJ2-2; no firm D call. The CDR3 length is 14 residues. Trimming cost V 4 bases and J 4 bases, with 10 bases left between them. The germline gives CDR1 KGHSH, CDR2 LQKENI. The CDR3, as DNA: TGTGCCAGCTCACAAGCTTTCCGCACCGGGGAGCTGTTTTTT. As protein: CASSQAFRTGELFF.

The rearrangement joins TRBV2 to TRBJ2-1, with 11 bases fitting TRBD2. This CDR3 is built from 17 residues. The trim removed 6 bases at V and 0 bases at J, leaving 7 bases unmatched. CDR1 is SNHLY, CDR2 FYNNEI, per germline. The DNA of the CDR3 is TGTGCCAGCAGGGGGGGGACTAGCGGAAACTCCTACAATGAGCAGTTCTTC. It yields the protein CASRGGTSGNSYNEQFF.

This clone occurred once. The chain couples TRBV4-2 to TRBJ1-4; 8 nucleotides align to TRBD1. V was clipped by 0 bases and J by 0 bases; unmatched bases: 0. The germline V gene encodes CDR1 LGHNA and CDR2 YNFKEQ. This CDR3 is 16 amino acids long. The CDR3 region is CASSQETGATNEKLFF. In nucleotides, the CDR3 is TGTGCCAGCAGCCAAGAGACAGGGGCAACTAATGAAAAACTGTTTTTT.

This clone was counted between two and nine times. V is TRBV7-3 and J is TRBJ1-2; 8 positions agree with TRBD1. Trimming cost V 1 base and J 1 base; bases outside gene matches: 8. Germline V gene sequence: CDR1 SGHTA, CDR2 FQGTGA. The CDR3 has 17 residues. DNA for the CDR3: TGTGCCAGCAGCTTAATCGTGGGACAGGAGTTTAACTATGGCTACACCTTC. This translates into CASSLIVGQEFNYGYTF.

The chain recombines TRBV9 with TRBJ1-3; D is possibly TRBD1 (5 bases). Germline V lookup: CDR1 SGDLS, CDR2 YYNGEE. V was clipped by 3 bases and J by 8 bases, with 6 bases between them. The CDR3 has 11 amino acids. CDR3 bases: TGTGCCAGCAGCGGGGGGGACACCATATATTTT. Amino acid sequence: CASSGGDTIYF.

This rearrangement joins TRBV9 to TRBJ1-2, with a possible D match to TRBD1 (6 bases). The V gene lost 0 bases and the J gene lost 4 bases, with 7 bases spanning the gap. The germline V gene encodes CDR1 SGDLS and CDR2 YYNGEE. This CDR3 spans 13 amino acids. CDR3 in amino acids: CASSVEGGYGYTF. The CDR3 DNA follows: TGTGCCAGCAGCGTAGAAGGGGGCTATGGCTACACCTTC.